This passage covers 20 T cell receptor beta chains from one sample sequenced in a study of identical twins (dated by TCRdb to 2015 to 2016). The library was generated by 5' RACE. Sequencing took place on an Illumina HiSeq 2000. TCRdb's own reprocessing of the public reads used fastp at Q25 and MiXCR and kept productive beta chains. Identical CDR3 proteins give one entry, which carries the most common genes and DNA. Here the sample has fewer than 250,000 distinct CDR3 sequences; roughly 7% occur a single time. Of the sample, under 4% falls within the top ten clones. The data were also submitted as part of a second study, on yellow fever vaccine responses in identical twins.

The sample taken for sequencing was memory (CD45RO+) T cells sorted from blood. This specimen's cell subset or site label, interpreted: CD45RO+ enriched T cells. The receptors were sampled from a woman aged 18 to 35 in good health.

This clonotype was found a few times. The rearrangement uses TRBV7-2 and TRBJ2-1; the D is unclear. V dropped 2 bases and J dropped 6 bases, with 8 bases sitting between them. This CDR3 is built from 13 residues. Per germline, CDR1 SGHTA and CDR2 FQGNSA. CDR3 sequence (DNA): TGTGCCAGCAGCTTAAGCGTAATCAATGAGCAGTTCTTC. Its protein product is CASSLSVINEQFF.

The gene calls are TRBV2 and TRBJ2-7, with 8 positions matching TRBD2. Germline CDR1 is SNHLY and CDR2 is FYNNEI. There are 16 residues in the CDR3. Unmatched junction bases numbered 10, after V lost 3 bases and J lost 3 bases. CDR3 DNA sequence: TGTGCCAGCAGTGATCGACTAGCGATGGTAGACTACGAGCAGTACTTC. Translating it yields CASSDRLAMVDYEQYF.

This clonotype appeared a few times. This rearrangement joins TRBV27 to TRBJ2-2; no definite D call. V was shortened by 7 bases and J by 6 bases, with 18 bases between the two germline ends. The length of the CDR3 is 15 residues. Germline CDR1 MNHEY, CDR2 SMNVEV (reference sequence). The CDR3 nucleotides read TGTGCCAGCACCCCTTCGGGCAAGGTTTCCGGGGAGCTGTTTTTT. It codes for CASTPSGKVSGELFF.

This clonotype was counted only a few times. The rearrangement uses TRBV24-1 and TRBJ2-2, with D possibly matching TRBD2 (5 bases). The CDR3 runs to 15 residues. CDR1 is KGHDR and CDR2 is SFDVKD in the germline V gene. V dropped 4 bases and J dropped 4 bases, with 12 bases sitting between them. The CDR3: CATSDPGRGTGELFF. The CDR3 nucleotides read TGTGCCACCAGTGACCCCGGACGGGGCACCGGGGAGCTGTTTTTT.

This clonotype was detected a few times. The rearrangement links TRBV12-3 or TRBV12-4 to TRBJ1-3, with D unresolved. This CDR3 comprises 13 residues. V lost 3 bases, J lost 6 bases, and 9 bases lay in between. CDR3 sequence: CASSLVIVNTIYF. The CDR3 region has the DNA TGTGCCAGCAGTTTGGTCATCGTAAACACCATATATTTT.

This clonotype was recorded at least ten times. This chain uses TRBV5-1 with TRBJ1-1, with TRBD1 identical over 10 bases. Trimming at V came to 4 bases and at J to 8 bases, leaving 11 bases not matched to a gene. The CDR3 consists of 15 residues. Looked up from germline, CDR1 is SGHRS and CDR2 is YFSETQ. In DNA form, the CDR3 reads TGCGCCAGCAGCCAACAGGGACAGGGGCCCGCCGAAGCTTTCTTT. Translated, it gives CASSQQGQGPAEAFF.

This clonotype was counted many times. This chain links TRBV3-1 with TRBJ2-1, with 10 bases identical to TRBD2. Germline assignment: CDR1 LGHDT and CDR2 YNNKEL (reference sequence). The CDR3 has 16 residues. The V and J ends lost 7 bases and 1 base, in that order; junction bases with no gene match: 7. The CDR3 region is CASTTTSGASYNEQFF. DNA of the CDR3: TGTGCCAGCACCACCACTAGCGGGGCATCCTACAATGAGCAGTTCTTC.

A few counts support this clonotype. The rearrangement uses TRBV6-1 and TRBJ2-6; possibly TRBD2 for D (6 bases). V was clipped by 7 bases and J by 1 base, with 17 bases between them. This CDR3 region has 17 residues. Germline V gene sequence: CDR1 MNHNS, CDR2 SASEGT. CDR3 bases: TGTGCCAGCAAGCTCCAGGGAGGTTTATCTGGGGCCAACGTCCTGACTTTC. It translates to CASKLQGGLSGANVLTF.

This clonotype showed up many times. This chain connects TRBV24-1 to TRBJ2-1; a possible D gene is TRBD2 (5 bases). In germline, CDR1 is KGHDR, CDR2 SFDVKD. This CDR3 has 13 residues. V lost 4 bases and J 2 bases, leaving 5 bases between the germline ends. CDR3 nucleotides: TGTGCCACCAGTGACGGGACCTACAATGAGCAGTTCTTC. Encoded protein: CATSDGTYNEQFF.

This clonotype has more than one count but fewer than ten. J is TRBJ2-1 and V is TRBV15; D is possibly TRBD1 (5 bases). The CDR3 totals 12 residues. V lost 4 bases, J lost 10 bases, and 11 bases lay in between. Germline V gene data show CDR1 as LNHNV and CDR2 as YYDKDF (reference sequence). The CDR3 reads CATSTQGFEQFF. CDR3 DNA: TGTGCCACCAGCACCCAGGGTTTCGAGCAGTTCTTC.

This clonotype was recorded many times. CDR3 nucleotide sequence: TGCAGTGCCACGACAGGACGCTCCTACGAGCAGTACGTC. Translated, it gives CSATTGRSYEQYV. The J gene is TRBJ2-7, the V gene TRBV20-1; a possible D gene is TRBD1 (6 bases). The CDR3 spans 13 residues. Between the trimmed V and J ends, which lost 6 bases and 0 bases, there was a span of 12 bases. CDR1 is DFQATT, CDR2 SNEGSKA, per germline (reference sequence).

The chain employs TRBV12-3 or TRBV12-4 and TRBJ2-3; 9 bases align to TRBD2. Trimming cost V 8 bases and J 1 base; bases outside gene matches: 7. The CDR3 runs to 15 residues. Here the CDR3 DNA reads TGTGCCAGCTCCCCTAGCGGGACAGGCACAGATACGCAGTATTTT. Protein sequence: CASSPSGTGTDTQYF.

This sequence joins TRBV20-1 and TRBJ1-2, with 10 positions matching TRBD1. V shed 6 bases and J 3 bases; nucleotides not matched to a gene: 4. The CDR3 contains 13 residues. CDR1 DFQATT and CDR2 SNEGSKA come from the germline V gene (reference sequence). The CDR3 DNA reads TGCAGTGCCCGGGACAGGGGATACTATGGCTACACCTTC. The encoded protein is CSARDRGYYGYTF.

This clonotype was seen ten or more times. The chain employs TRBV5-1 and TRBJ1-1; unclear D gene. V was pared by 4 bases and J by 0 bases, with 13 bases between. Germline CDR1 reads SGHRS; CDR2 reads YFSETQ. The CDR3 is made up of 15 amino acids. In DNA, the CDR3 is TGCGCCAGCAGCCAGCAGTTCGACCTGAACACTGAAGCTTTCTTT. It is translated as CASSQQFDLNTEAFF.

This clonotype has just a few counts. The chain employs TRBV2 and TRBJ2-2; no clear D gene. Germline V CDR1 and CDR2: SNHLY, FYNNEI. Trimming removed 5 bases from V and 4 bases from J, with 11 bases in between. The CDR3 loop spans 14 amino acids. This CDR3 is CASSKLQRTGELFF. For the CDR3, the DNA is TGTGCCAGCAGTAAGTTACAGCGCACCGGGGAGCTGTTTTTT.

The V call is TRBV10-3, the J call TRBJ2-5; 7 bases map to TRBD1. There are 14 residues in the CDR3. The germline V gene has CDR1 ENHRY and CDR2 SYGVKD. J gave up 2 bases and V 6 bases, and 6 bases lay outside the gene matches. The CDR3 DNA sequence: TGTGCCATCAGGGGGAGACAGGGACAAGAGACCCAGTACTTC. Translated, it gives CAIRGRQGQETQYF.

The table lists this clonotype with many counts. V is TRBV24-1 and J is TRBJ1-5; D remains ambiguous. The CDR3 consists of 13 residues. V shed 10 bases and J shed 2 bases, with 11 bases lying between them. From germline, CDR1 is KGHDR and CDR2 SFDVKD. Written as DNA, the CDR3 is TGTGCCACGGGTTCCCCGGGCAATCAGCCCCAGCATTTT. Translation gives CATGSPGNQPQHF.

This clonotype has just a few counts. CDR3 sequence reads: CASSSPTTRGYAFF. The CDR3, as DNA: TGTGCCAGCAGCTCGCCTACCACCAGGGGCTATGCTTTCTTT. The rearrangement links TRBV7-2 to TRBJ1-1; maybe TRBD1 (6 bases). Trimming stripped 4 bases from V and 11 bases from J, with 20 bases between. In germline, CDR1 is SGHTA, CDR2 FQGNSA. This CDR3 region has 14 residues. The full variable domain, rest sourced from reference TRBV7-2 and TRBJ1-1, is GAGVSQSPSNKVTEKGKDVELRCDPISGHTALYWYRQSLGQGLEFLIYFQGNSAPDKSGLPSDRFSAERTGGSVSTLTIQRTQQEDSAVYLCASSSPTTRGYAFFGQGTRLTVV.

The V and J genes are TRBV12-3 or TRBV12-4 and TRBJ2-3, with D uncertain. The CDR3 loop spans 15 amino acids. The V end lost 5 bases, the J end lost 1 base, and 13 bases lay between the germline ends. The chain's CDR3 is CASSPRFGGTDTQYF. The CDR3 DNA reads TGTGCCAGCAGTCCCCGGTTTGGCGGCACAGATACGCAGTATTTT.

The chain recombines TRBV2 with TRBJ1-1; D not resolved. CDR1 SNHLY and CDR2 FYNNEI come from the germline V gene. This CDR3 contains 14 residues. Trimming cost V 4 bases and J 0 bases, with 9 bases left between them. CDR3 loop: CASSGRAVNTEAFF. DNA of the CDR3: TGTGCCAGCAGTGGTCGGGCGGTGAACACTGAAGCTTTCTTT.